This record covers a single TCR beta chain. The data stem from a study of OX40 agonist ivuxolimab in advanced cancers. Overall study context: The dose of intravenous ivuxolimab that patients received every 2 weeks ranged from 0.01 to 10 mg/kg.

Sequencing used immunoSEQ multiplex PCR; TCRdb keeps in-frame clones, though not all of them. The sample includes 55,000 to 90,000 clones, roughly 80% of them seen just once. The V gene's germline CDR1 is SGHNT and CDR2 YYREEE (reference sequence). With 2 bases removed from V and 4 bases from J, the gap between germline ends came to 13 bases. CDR3 size: 14 residues. The sequence was obtained from an adult with an advanced solid tumor such as melanoma, head and neck, liver or kidney cancer. Sequenced material: CD4+ or CD8+ T cells sorted from blood, taken in a trial of the OX40 agonist ivuxolimab. The rearrangement uses TRBV5-4 and TRBJ2-7; D is perhaps TRBD2 (7 bases). The CDR3 DNA follows: TGTGCCAGCAGCTTAGGGGGGGGGACTTACGAGCAGTACTTC. Its translation: CASSLGGGTYEQYF.